The present entry profiles one T cell receptor (beta chain) with its context. It lacks a known antigen. No base quality information exists; no much larger clone differs at one position. This specimen comes from a study of blood T cell repertoires in COVID-19 (dated by TCRdb to the early 2020s). With respect to the entire study: The collaborator samples originated in the United States, Italy and Spain and spanned the acute and convalescent phases of COVID-19. HLA class I and class II types, where available, came from metadata supplied by the sample provider rather than from assay-based typing. The repertoires were made available in a free public database intended to serve as a resource for research on the immune response to SARS-CoV-2. The material from the prospective study consisted of cDNA or gDNA derived from T cells, B-cell-depleted T cells, or PBMCs. Samples were obtained from the ongoing ImmuneRACE study (first 160 participants) and from over 1,000 subjects provided by 6 global collaborators. A de-identified subject ID, COVID-19 status, age in years and sex were almost always included in the sample metadata. Deeply sampled blood TCRbeta repertoires from subjects exposed to, actively infected with, or recovered from COVID-19 were included in the dataset.

At one collaborating source in Seattle, patients were enrolled during active infection and were followed longitudinally through the course of disease. The collaborating institutions used their own protocols to collect whole blood in K2EDTA tubes. For TCRbeta analysis, collaborators shipped samples in one of three forms: frozen whole blood, isolated PBMCs, or DNA extracted from either of those sample types. What the study reported, not specific to this receptor: The amount of clinical and demographic metadata varied by source and participant and was provided uncurated.

The immunoSEQ Assay, a bias-controlled multiplex PCR, was used to amplify TCRbeta CDR3 regions from genomic DNA. The source study handled its data this way. The number of nucleated cells in each sample was estimated from the amplification of reference gene primers within the assay. Sequence reads were collapsed and filtered to measure the absolute abundance of every unique TCRbeta CDR3 rearrangement. For each sample, productive Simpson clonality was calculated as the square root of Simpson's diversity index across productive rearrangements. Drawn from immuneACCESS, this table holds only the in-frame rearrangements with V and J called that TCRdb kept. Clones are partly lost; checked studies trace under half to an unresolved V gene and leave the rest unexplained. Clonal size and the V and J genes are those of that table, whereas D and trimming came from the DNA. This sample holds about 160,000 clones; roughly 85% were observed only once. More than 7.5% of the sample is taken by the ten largest.

Germline trimming: 0 bases from V, 9 bases from J; junction bases outside gene matches: 11. The CDR1 and CDR2 encoded by the germline V gene (reference sequence) are LGHDT and YNNKEL. Including the terminal cysteine and phenylalanine, the CDR3 comprises 16 residues. Only the CDR3 DNA stays, 48 bases, in frame from base 1. Material for sequencing was peripheral blood. The TCR originated in a woman aged 60-75 years with COVID-19, enrolled during active disease. The rearranged segments are TRBV3-1 (or the pseudogene TRBV3-2) and TRBJ2-1, and 7 junctional nucleotides match TRBD2. The CDR3 reads as follows: CASSQDRAGVAGEQFF. The nucleotides are TGTGCCAGCAGCCAAGATCGGGCGGGGGTTGCGGGTGAGCAGTTCTTC.